This T cell receptor beta chain was sequenced during a study of OX40 agonist ivuxolimab in advanced cancers. The V and J ends lost 3 bases and 0 bases respectively, with 6 bases between them. The CDR3 length is 15 residues. The germline V gene has CDR1 LNHDA and CDR2 SQIVND (reference sequence). About this clone: Its antigen is not known.

Profiled with immunoSEQ multiplex PCR; TCRdb holds only in-frame clones, not every one. The sample shows fewer than 65,000 clones, 65% to 85% of them seen only once. Study-level points and caveats: Clonal expansion from baseline to week 6 occurred in both CD4+ and CD8+ T cells.

V and J are TRBV19 and TRBJ2-6; D is undetermined. Sequenced here: CD4+ or CD8+ T cells sorted from blood, sampled in a trial of the OX40 agonist ivuxolimab. The origin of this receptor is an adult with an advanced solid tumor such as melanoma, head and neck, liver or kidney cancer. CDR3 sequence (DNA): TGTGCCAGTAGTATCTCGGGCTCTGGGGCCAACGTCCTGACTTTC. It translates to CASSISGSGANVLTF.